Below, one T cell receptor beta chain is given with its context. The antigen remains unidentified. Sample-barcoded 5' priming and a J-beta primer mix drove a second PCR of roughly 6 to 12 cycles. Each cDNA molecule was tagged by a template-switch adaptor with 12 random nucleotides. Every sample returned 2.5 million or more CDR3-containing paired-end reads. TCRdb reprocessed the 5' RACE reads via MiXCR and lists one record per CDR3 protein. The data show approximately 2,000,000 distinct CDR3 sequences, 35% to 50% seen once. This specimen comes from a study of blood T cells in healthy people across ages. Study results and caveats: Versus aged donors, long-lived donors had higher diversity and more naive CD4+ cells.

The V and J ends lost 0 bases and 1 base, in that order; junction bases with no gene match: 3. The CDR3 has 16 amino acids. Germline V gene sequence: CDR1 LGHNA, CDR2 YNFKEQ. This chain uses TRBV4-2 with TRBJ2-7; the match to TRBD2 covers 10 bases. The sequence was collected from a human donor in good health. Specimen: blood. CDR3 residues: CASSQDPLAGSYEQYF. The CDR3 nucleotides read TGTGCCAGCAGCCAAGATCCACTAGCGGGGTCCTACGAGCAGTACTTC.